The 5 T cell receptor beta chains listed next were all sequenced from one sample in a study of a mutant IDH1 vaccine in newly diagnosed glioma listed by TCRdb under 2021. Library generation was performed with the immunoSEQ multiplex PCR assay. TCRdb mirrors the immuneACCESS table, restricted to in-frame sequences. Some clones are absent from its copies; in checked studies, under half trace to an unresolved V gene, and the reason for the others is unknown. This sample lists 45,000 to 55,000 clones; roughly 73% were detected once. 1.5% to 2% of the sample goes to the ten largest clones. The time point label, read with the paper, signifies: week 5, during vaccination. Each vaccine dose was 300 ug of a 20-mer mutant IDH1 peptide in Montanide, given subcutaneously with topical imiquimod. Antigens for these TCRs are unknown. Sequencing was performed on PBMCs, taken from a glioma patient whose treatment included an IDH1 peptide vaccine. These receptors were obtained from a woman aged 40 to 49 with glioma.

The chain employs TRBV7-3 and TRBJ2-1; the match to TRBD2 covers 14 bases. V dropped 8 bases and J dropped 12; count of bases not matched to a gene: 9. This CDR3 is 14 amino acids long. The germline V gene encodes CDR1 SGHTA and CDR2 FQGTGA. The CDR3: CASGSGLAGGRQFF. The CDR3 DNA sequence: TGTGCCAGCGGCTCTGGACTAGCGGGGGGCCGGCAGTTCTTC.

J is TRBJ1-5 and V is TRBV4-1; no reliable D call. V lost 0 bases, J lost 3 bases, and 18 bases lay in between. Germline V gene lookup returns CDR1 MGHRA and CDR2 YSYEKL. The CDR3 extends over 18 amino acids. For the CDR3, the DNA is TGCGCCAGCAGCCAAGATCCCTTTGACGCTGAGCACAATCAGCCCCAGCATTTT. Residues: CASSQDPFDAEHNQPQHF.

The V gene is TRBV27, the J gene TRBJ1-2, with D hard to call. The CDR3 extends over 16 amino acids. Trimming pared 0 bases from V and 5 bases from J, leaving 16 bases between. Germline CDR1 is MNHEY and CDR2 is SMNVEV (reference sequence). This chain's CDR3 is CASSLSEGLRPYGYTF. For the CDR3, the DNA is TGTGCCAGCAGTTTATCGGAGGGTCTCCGCCCGTATGGCTACACCTTC.

V and J are TRBV9 and TRBJ2-7, with a tentative D call TRBD1 (5 bases). Germline V gene lookup returns CDR1 SGDLS and CDR2 YYNGEE. Deletions cut 0 bases from V and 0 bases from J, with 10 bases between. This CDR3 contains 15 residues. CDR3 protein: CASSVEEDSSYEQYF. The CDR3 nucleotides are TGTGCCAGCAGCGTAGAAGAAGACAGCTCCTACGAGCAGTACTTC.

This clone has just one count. This chain links TRBV5-4 with TRBJ1-2; 9 bases map to TRBD1. The CDR3 totals 13 residues. CDR1 SGHNT and CDR2 YYREEE come from the germline V gene (reference sequence). After removal of 5 bases from V and 5 bases from J, the junction contained 4 bases not matched to a gene. The CDR3 loop reads CASSPGQGYGYTF. As DNA, the CDR3 is TGTGCCAGCAGTCCAGGACAGGGGTATGGCTACACCTTC.